This T cell receptor (beta chain) was recorded in a study of blood T cell repertoires in COVID-19. The CDR3 is 14 residues long. Germline V gene data show CDR1 as SGHDT and CDR2 as YYEEEE. V lost 1 base and J 6 bases, leaving 8 bases between the germline ends. The data were produced by immunoSEQ multiplex PCR, yet TCRdb's version contains in-frame clones alone and is incomplete. The sample holds nearly 250,000 clones, roughly 86% seen once. The material sequenced was peripheral blood. This sequence joins TRBV5-6 and TRBJ1-6, with D hard to call. The TCR was taken from a woman of 80 years or more with COVID-19, enrolled during active disease. CDR3 nucleotides: TGTGCCAGCAGCTTGAAAGGGAGTAATTCACCCCTCCACTTT. Protein product: CASSLKGSNSPLHF.